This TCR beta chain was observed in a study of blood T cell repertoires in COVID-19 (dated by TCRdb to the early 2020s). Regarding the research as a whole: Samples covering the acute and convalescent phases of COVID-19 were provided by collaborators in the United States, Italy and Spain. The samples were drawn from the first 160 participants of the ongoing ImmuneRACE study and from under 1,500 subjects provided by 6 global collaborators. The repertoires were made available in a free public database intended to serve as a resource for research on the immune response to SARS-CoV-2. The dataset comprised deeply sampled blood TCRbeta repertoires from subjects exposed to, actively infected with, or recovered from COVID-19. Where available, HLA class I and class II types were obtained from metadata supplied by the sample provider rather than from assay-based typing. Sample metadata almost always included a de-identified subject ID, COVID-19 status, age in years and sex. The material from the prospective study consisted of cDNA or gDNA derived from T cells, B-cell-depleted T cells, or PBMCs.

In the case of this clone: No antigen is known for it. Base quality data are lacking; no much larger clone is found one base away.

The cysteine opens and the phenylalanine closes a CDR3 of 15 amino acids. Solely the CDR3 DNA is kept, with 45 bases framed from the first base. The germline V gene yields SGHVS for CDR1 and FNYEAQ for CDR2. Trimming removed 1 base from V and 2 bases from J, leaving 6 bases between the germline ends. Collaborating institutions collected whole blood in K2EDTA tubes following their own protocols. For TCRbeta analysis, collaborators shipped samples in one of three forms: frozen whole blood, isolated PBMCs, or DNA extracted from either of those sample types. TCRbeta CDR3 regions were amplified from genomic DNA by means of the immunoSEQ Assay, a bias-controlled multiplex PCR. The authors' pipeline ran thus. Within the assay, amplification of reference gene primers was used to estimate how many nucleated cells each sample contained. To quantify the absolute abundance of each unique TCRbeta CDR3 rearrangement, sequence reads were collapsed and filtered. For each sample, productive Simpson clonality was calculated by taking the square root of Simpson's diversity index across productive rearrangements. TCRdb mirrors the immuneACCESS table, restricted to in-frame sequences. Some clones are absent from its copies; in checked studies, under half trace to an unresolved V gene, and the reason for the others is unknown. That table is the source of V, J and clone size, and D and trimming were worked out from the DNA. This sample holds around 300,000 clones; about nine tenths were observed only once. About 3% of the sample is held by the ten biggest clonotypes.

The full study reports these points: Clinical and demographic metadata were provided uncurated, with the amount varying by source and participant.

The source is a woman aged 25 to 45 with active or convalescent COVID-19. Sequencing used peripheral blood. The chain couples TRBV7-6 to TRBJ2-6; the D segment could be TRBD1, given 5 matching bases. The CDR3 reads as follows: CASSLGRAGANVLTF. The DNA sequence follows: TGTGCCAGCAGCTTAGGCAGGGCTGGGGCCAACGTCCTGACTTTC.